This paragraph covers one TCR beta chain sequence. Its antigen is not identified. The source of the sample is a study of post-analysis software for immune sequencing data. Study results and limitations: Patients used several TRBV segments, including TRBV5-6, TRBV5-1 and TRBV20-1, more often than controls.

J was trimmed by 6 bases and V by 3 bases; bases with no gene match: 3. This CDR3 spans 13 amino acids. The germline gives CDR1 LNHNV, CDR2 YYDKDF (reference sequence). The TCR beta cDNA libraries carried unique molecular identifiers. The source material, roughly 0.9 to 11 million T cells, gave rise to about 500,000 cDNA molecules. Using its own MiXCR run on the PCR reads, TCRdb lists one record per CDR3 protein. Among approximately 250,000 distinct CDR3 sequences listed, less than 40% were seen once. Sequencing was done on a sample of blood. The origin of this receptor is a girl aged 5-17 years with multiple sclerosis. The chain combines TRBV15 with TRBJ2-7; TRBD1 matches at 9 bases. The CDR3 nucleotides read TGTGCCACCAGCAGTGAGACAGGGGGCGAGCAGTACTTC. Translating gives CATSSETGGEQYF.